Below are 23 T cell receptor beta chains sequenced from a single sample in a study of memory CD4+ T cells and cytomegalovirus serostatus. Sequencing was performed with immunoSEQ multiplex PCR; in TCRdb, only in-frame clones are kept and a portion is missing. The sample holds about 46,000 clones, roughly 73% seen once. The sort gate was single viable CD3+CD4+CD8-CD45RO+ cells for memory CD4+ T cells. Sequenced sample: memory CD4+ T cells from blood. The receptors derive from an adult in good health and CMV-seronegative.

This chain joins TRBV18 and TRBJ2-7; tentatively, D is TRBD1 (6 bases). Germline V gene data show CDR1 as KGHSH and CDR2 as LQKENI. The CDR3 is 13 residues long. V was pared by 8 bases and J by 5 bases, with 16 bases between. The CDR3 nucleotides read TGTGCCAGCCAAGCTGGTGGGGGCCACGAGCAGTACTTC. Residues: CASQAGGGHEQYF. Full variable domain (rest looked up from reference TRBV18 and TRBJ2-7): NAGVMQNPRHLVRRRGQEARLRCSPMKGHSHVYWYRQLPEEGLKFMVYLQKENIIDESGMPKERFSAEFPKEGPSILRIQQVVRGDSAAYFCASQAGGGHEQYFGPGTRLTVT.

This clone occurred a few times. The chain joins TRBV12-5 to TRBJ2-7; either TRBD1 or TRBD2 may supply D (5 bases each). The germline V gene has CDR1 LGHNT and CDR2 FRNRAP. The length of the CDR3 is 13 residues. The ends were cut back, 5 bases at V and 0 bases at J, with 8 bases in the middle. The CDR3 DNA reads TGTGCTAGTGGTGGGACGGTCTCCTACGAGCAGTACTTC. It is translated as CASGGTVSYEQYF. Supplemented by reference TRBV12-5 and TRBJ2-7, the full variable domain reads DARVTQTPRHKVTEMGQEVTMRCQPILGHNTVFWYRQTMMQGLELLAYFRNRAPLDDSGMPKDRFSAEMPDATLATLKIQPSEPRDSAVYFCASGGTVSYEQYFGPGTRLTVT.

The chain uses TRBV5-1 and TRBJ2-6, with D maybe TRBD2 (7 bases). CDR1 and CDR2 (germline): SGHRS, YFSETQ. V was pared by 0 bases and J by 1 base, with 17 bases between. The CDR3 covers 19 residues. The CDR3 bases are TGCGCCAGCAGCTTGGAATTGCGGGGGCCGGGGTCTGGGGCCAACGTCCTGACTTTC. It specifies CASSLELRGPGSGANVLTF.

The J gene is TRBJ2-1, the V gene TRBV7-2, with 9 nucleotides matching TRBD2. Trimming at V came to 6 bases and at J to 4 bases, leaving 10 bases not matched to a gene. The CDR3 loop spans 16 amino acids. From germline, CDR1 is SGHTA and CDR2 FQGNSA. Here the CDR3 DNA reads TGTGCCAGCAGACGGCGTAGCGGGGGAGCTTACAATGAGCAGTTCTTC. It encodes CASRRRSGGAYNEQFF.

Only one count was recorded for this clone. The rearrangement links TRBV5-5 to TRBJ1-2; 9 nucleotides agree with TRBD1. The V gene end was trimmed by 4 bases and the J gene end by 4 bases; junction bases not matched to a gene: 5. This CDR3 spans 14 amino acids. Germline lookup yields CDR1 SGHKS and CDR2 YYEKEE (reference sequence). The CDR3 sequence is CASSEQGAFYGYTF. The CDR3 region has the DNA TGTGCCAGCAGCGAACAGGGGGCTTTCTATGGCTACACCTTC.

This sequence joins TRBV25-1 and TRBJ2-3, with 9 bases matching TRBD2. This CDR3 contains 14 residues. Germline V gene sequence: CDR1 MGHDK, CDR2 SYGVNS. After removal of 7 bases from V and 4 bases from J, the junction contained 6 bases not matched to a gene. The CDR3 is CASNLAGISDTQYF. CDR3 nucleotide sequence: TGTGCCAGCAACCTAGCGGGGATCTCAGATACGCAGTATTTT.

This clone was found once. The chain carries TRBV19 and TRBJ1-5; maybe TRBD1 (6 bases). Germline lookup yields CDR1 LNHDA and CDR2 SQIVND (reference sequence). V was trimmed by 1 base and J by 14 bases, leaving 21 bases between them. The CDR3 length is 15 residues. The CDR3 is CASSIVLGGQVEEHF. CDR3 nucleotide sequence: TGTGCCAGTAGTATAGTGTTAGGGGGACAAGTAGAGGAGCATTTT.

This chain connects TRBV5-4 to TRBJ2-7; no clear D. Looked up from germline, CDR1 is SGHNT and CDR2 is YYREEE (reference sequence). The CDR3 length is 13 residues. V lost 5 bases and J lost 3, with 12 bases in between. The CDR3 spells CASSRQDLYEQYF. CDR3 bases: TGTGCCAGCAGTCGTCAGGACCTCTACGAGCAGTACTTC.

The V and J genes are TRBV6-1 and TRBJ1-6; D is unclear. The ends were cut back, 5 bases at V and 5 bases at J, with 4 bases in the middle. The V gene's germline CDR1 is MNHNS and CDR2 SASEGT. The CDR3 length is 12 residues. The CDR3 bases are TGTGCCAGCAGTCAAAATAATTCACCCCTCCACTTT. It specifies CASSQNNSPLHF.

The chain couples TRBV18 to TRBJ2-1; 10 bases fit TRBD1. The CDR3 is 15 residues long. CDR1 and CDR2 from the germline V gene are KGHSH and LQKENI. V dropped 3 bases and J dropped 8; count of bases not matched to a gene: 7. The CDR3 sequence: CASSPRQGAWDEQFF. The CDR3 DNA sequence: TGTGCCAGCTCACCCAGACAGGGGGCATGGGATGAGCAGTTCTTC.

On this clone itself: At one boundary the junction diverges from the germline segment, which might be a read error. The rearrangement joins TRBV5-6 to TRBJ2-7, with D unclear. Germline V CDR1 and CDR2: SGHDT, YYEEEE. The CDR3 runs 14 residues. This chain's CDR3 is CASSLMGLGKEPYF. The CDR3 DNA reads TGTGCCAGCAGCTTGATGGGCTTAGGAAAAGAGCCGTACTTC. Together with reference TRBV5-6 and TRBJ2-7, the CDR3 gives the full variable domain: DAGVTQSPTHLIKTRGQQVTLRCSPKSGHDTVSWYQQALGQGPQFIFQYYEEEERQRGNFPDRFSGHQFPNYSSELNVNALLLGDSALYLCASSLMGLGKEPYFGPGTRLTVT.

As DNA, the CDR3 is TGTGCCAGCAGTGAAGATCGTGGGGCTGGAAACACCATATATTTT. Protein: CASSEDRGAGNTIYF. The rearrangement joins TRBV6-1 to TRBJ1-3; no reliable D call. CDR1 and CDR2 (germline): MNHNS, SASEGT. The V and J ends lost 1 base and 2 bases respectively, with 9 bases between them. The CDR3 spans 15 residues.

J is TRBJ1-1 and V is TRBV5-1; the match to TRBD1 covers 7 bases. From germline, CDR1 is SGHRS and CDR2 YFSETQ. Unmatched junction bases numbered 5, after V lost 0 bases and J lost 0 bases. CDR3 size: 16 residues. CDR3 in amino acids: CASSLEQGGLNTEAFF. CDR3 DNA: TGCGCCAGCAGCTTGGAGCAGGGGGGCCTGAACACTGAAGCTTTCTTT.

This clone has just a few counts. V usage is TRBV7-2 and J usage is TRBJ1-2; 9 bases line up with TRBD1. After removal of 0 bases from V and 3 bases from J, the junction contained 2 bases not matched to a gene. CDR3 size: 15 residues. The germline CDR1 and CDR2 sequences are SGHTA and FQGNSA. CDR3 in amino acids: CASSLAWTGDYGYTF. DNA of the CDR3: TGTGCCAGCAGCTTAGCGTGGACAGGGGACTATGGCTACACCTTC.

The chain carries TRBV5-1 and TRBJ2-3; 11 bases fit TRBD2. Germline CDR1 SGHRS, CDR2 YFSETQ. V trimming: 4 bases; J trimming: 3 bases; junction bases outside the gene matches: 4. The CDR3 length is 15 residues. The CDR3 sequence is CASSPGLAVTDTQYF. Here the CDR3 DNA reads TGCGCCAGCAGCCCGGGACTAGCGGTGACAGATACGCAGTATTTT. Filled out from reference TRBV5-1 and TRBJ2-3, the complete variable domain reads KAGVTQTPRYLIKTRGQQVTLSCSPISGHRSVSWYQQTPGQGLQFLFEYFSETQRNKGNFPGRFSGRQFSNSRSEMNVSTLELGDSALYLCASSPGLAVTDTQYFGPGTRLTVL.

The V gene is TRBV18, the J gene TRBJ1-2, with D hard to call. Germline V CDR1 and CDR2: KGHSH, LQKENI. The V gene lost 4 bases and the J gene lost 0 bases, with 15 bases spanning the gap. This CDR3 is built from 16 residues. CDR3: CASSLSPDGTNYGYTF. CDR3 DNA: TGTGCCAGCTCACTTTCTCCGGACGGCACTAACTATGGCTACACCTTC.

This clone appeared a single time. The rearrangement links TRBV2 to TRBJ2-1; TRBD1 might be the D (6 bases). V dropped 6 bases and J dropped 0 bases, with 15 bases sitting between them. The CDR3 runs 16 residues. Germline V CDR1 and CDR2: SNHLY, FYNNEI. In nucleotides, the CDR3 is TGTGCCAGCAGCCGCACACAGGGTAACTCCTACAATGAGCAGTTCTTC. It yields the protein CASSRTQGNSYNEQFF.

The rearrangement joins TRBV2 to TRBJ1-5; D remains unclear. V was shortened by 7 bases and J by 6 bases, with 16 bases between the two germline ends. The CDR3 totals 14 residues. Germline assignment: CDR1 SNHLY and CDR2 FYNNEI. CDR3 in DNA: TGTGCCAGCACCGACTCGGGGTGGGGTCAGCCCCAGCATTTT. Translation gives CASTDSGWGQPQHF.

This clone was counted once. The chain is built from TRBV29-1 and TRBJ1-2; D remains ambiguous. Trimming left V 2 bases short and J 0 bases short, with 7 bases between. In germline, CDR1 is SQVTM, CDR2 ANQGSEA. This CDR3 contains 13 residues. DNA of the CDR3: TGCAGCGTTGAAAGCGCGACTAACTATGGCTACACCTTC. Its protein is CSVESATNYGYTF.

This chain links TRBV30 with TRBJ1-4; 12 bases are shared with TRBD1. Germline trimming cut 3 bases from V and 4 bases from J; bases unmatched to any gene: 12. The germline V gene encodes CDR1 GTSNPN and CDR2 SVGIG (reference sequence). The CDR3 runs to 18 residues. CDR3 amino acids: CAWSTGQGAKRNNEKLFF. In DNA, the CDR3 is TGTGCCTGGAGCACGGGACAGGGGGCCAAGAGGAATAATGAAAAACTGTTTTTT.

The rearrangement links TRBV6-5 to TRBJ1-2, with TRBD1 identical over 8 bases. This CDR3 comprises 13 residues. J lost 4 bases, V lost 6 bases, and 4 bases had no gene match. Per the germline V gene, CDR1 is MNHEY and CDR2 is SVGAGI. In DNA, the CDR3 is TGTGCCAGCAGCCGGACAGGGTCCTATGGCTACACCTTC. It codes for CASSRTGSYGYTF.

The chain links TRBV7-3 to TRBJ2-5, with D perhaps TRBD1 or TRBD2 (5 bases each). Germline V CDR1 and CDR2: SGHTA, FQGTGA. Deletions cut 4 bases from V and 5 bases from J, with 14 bases between. This CDR3 comprises 14 residues. The chain's CDR3 is CASSSGTAKETQYF. The DNA for the CDR3 is TGTGCCAGCAGCTCGGGGACGGCCAAGGAGACCCAGTACTTC.

This chain connects TRBV5-1 to TRBJ2-1, with TRBD1 matching 9 bases. This CDR3 has 14 amino acids. V trimming: 5 bases; J trimming: 9 bases; junction bases outside the gene matches: 9. Per the germline V gene, CDR1 is SGHRS and CDR2 is YFSETQ. The CDR3 DNA reads as TGCGCCAGCAGGGGACAGGGCCCTACAATTGAGCAGTTCTTC. Its translation: CASRGQGPTIEQFF.